Given below is one T cell receptor (beta chain) in context. What it binds is not known. With a J-beta primer mix and a sample-barcoded 5' primer, a second PCR ran 7 to 11 cycles. At least 2.5 million CDR3-containing paired-end reads were obtained per sample. TCRdb redid the calling of the 5' RACE reads with MiXCR, one entry per CDR3 protein. Here the sample spans about 1,000,000 distinct CDR3 sequences, 40% to 45% being singletons. This sample stems from a study of blood T cells in healthy people across ages. Whole-study results and caveats: Measured against age, TCR beta diversity per million T cells decreased in a roughly linear manner. Compared with aged donors, long-lived donors showed fewer expanded clones, suggesting selection.

The CDR3 length is 13 residues. Trimming took 3 bases from V and 13 from J, leaving 16 bases between them. Each sample provided at least 5.5 micrograms of extracted total RNA. This clonotype was sampled from a woman in her fifties or sixties in good health. The chain employs TRBV12-3 or TRBV12-4 and TRBJ2-1, with D unresolved. Sequencing input: blood. The CDR3 bases are TGTGCCAGCAGTTTTACCTCAAAAGAGACCCAGTTCTTC. It yields the protein CASSFTSKETQFF.